The entry that follows covers one T cell receptor beta chain sequence. The antigen remains undetermined. The data derive from a study of T cells after posttransplantation cyclophosphamide. Measured with immunoSEQ multiplex PCR; TCRdb has only the in-frame clones, and not every one. There are about 19,000 clones in the sample; 95% to 98% occur only once, and around 0.15% lies in the top ten. Cells defined as naive were viable CD3+CD4+ or CD3+CD8+ and CCR7+CD45RA+CD45RO-CD95-CD27+CD28+. Germline values: CDR1 SGHAT, CDR2 FQNNGV. The CDR3 extends over 14 amino acids. Trimming shortened V by 5 bases and J by 6 bases, and 17 bases separated the two germline ends. Findings and caveats of the study: TRB clonality was highly associated with recipient CMV seropositivity and reactivation.

This sequence originates from a man in his forties in good health, CMV-negative, and a related stem cell transplant donor. This sequence joins TRBV11-2 and TRBJ2-7, with a possible D match to TRBD2 (7 bases). The sample taken for sequencing was naive CD4+ T cells sorted from PBMCs. Written as DNA, the CDR3 is TGTGCCAGCAGCCTTTTGGGGGGGGCTAGCGAGCAGTACTTC. It specifies CASSLLGGASEQYF.